This T cell receptor (beta chain) was found in a study of shared clonotypes between healthy human individuals. Profiled with immunoSEQ multiplex PCR; TCRdb holds only in-frame clones, not every one. This sample yields under 2,500,000 clones, of which 90% to 96% are seen a single time; 0.1% to 0.15% belongs to the top ten. None of the donors, who were healthy HIV-negative adults, had recently had acute infections or vaccinations. Naive CD45RA+ and memory CD45RA-negative subsets were split from CD4+ cells. CDR3 size: 16 residues. Germline lookup yields CDR1 SGHRS and CDR2 YFSETQ. J gave up 7 bases and V 6 bases, and 13 bases lay outside the gene matches.

The rearrangement uses TRBV5-1 and TRBJ1-6, with TRBD1 matching 7 bases. The sequence derives from a man between 18 and 35 years old in good health. The sample comprised naive CD4+ T cells sorted from blood. Stated subset: CD45RA+ positively selected. CDR3 sequence reads: CASTQTTGVGNSPLHF. DNA of the CDR3: TGCGCCAGCACCCAAACCACAGGGGTAGGGAATTCACCCCTCCACTTT.